The rows below give T cell receptor beta chains drawn from one sample of a study of T cells in Graves' hyperthyroidism and ophthalmopathy. TCRdb used MiXCR to reprocess the multiplex PCR reads, holding one entry per CDR3 protein. The profile covers about 480,000 distinct CDR3 sequences, with roughly 24% appearing a single time and 10% to 12% taken by the ten largest. Sequenced material: blood. The receptors shown here come from a woman aged 25 to 45 with Graves' ophthalmopathy. The CDR3 runs from the conserved cysteine through the conserved F or W. The D gene is left open where the match is weak. Rows give clone size only sometimes, using once, few, many, or a class for an expanded clone.

clone_size	d_call	v_call	j_call	cdr3_nt	cdr3_aa
many	-	TRBV7-8	TRBJ2-5	TGTGCCAGCAGCTTAGGCCCGGGCCAGGGGTCGGAGACCCAGTACTTC	CASSLGPGQGSETQYF
-	-	TRBV19	TRBJ1-2	TGTGCCACCAGGGGCAGGGTCGGCTACACCTTC	CATRGRVGYTF
-	-	TRBV7-8	TRBJ2-1	TGTGCCAGCAGCTTAGGGGACATTAACAAGGGCTTC	CASSLGDINKGF
many	-	TRBV6-5	TRBJ1-5	TGTGCCAGCAGTTACATTGGGGGAAGGGCCCAGCATTTT	CASSYIGGRAQHF
-	-	TRBV30	TRBJ2-6	TGTGCCTGGAGCAGGACAGTCTCTGGGGCCAACGTCCTGACTTTC	CAWSRTVSGANVLTF
few	TRBD1	TRBV6-5	TRBJ2-7	TGTGCCAGCAGTTATTCCGACAGGGCGGCGAACGAGCAGTACTTC	CASSYSDRAANEQYF
-	-	TRBV10-1	TRBJ2-2	TGCGCCAGCGCGGACCGTGTTAGCGGGGAGCTGTTTTTT	CASADRVSGELFF
many	-	TRBV28	TRBJ2-7	TGTGCCAGCAGTTTCTCCGGTTGGGCCTACGAGCAGTACTTC	CASSFSGWAYEQYF
-	TRBD2	TRBV10-3	TRBJ2-2	TGTGCAACAAGAAGAGCGGGGGCGAGGGACACCGGGGAGCTGTTTTTT	CATRRAGARDTGELFF
-	TRBD1	TRBV20-1	TRBJ1-1	TGCAGTGCAGTGGACAGGGGGCGAACCATGAACACTGAAGCTTTCTTT	CSAVDRGRTMNTEAFF
-	-	TRBV6-9	TRBJ2-7	TGTGCCAGCAGGGGCTGTGAACTAGTCTCCTACGAGCAGTACTTC	CASRGCELVSYEQYF
many	-	TRBV4-1	TRBJ1-1	TGCGCCAGCAGCCAAGATCATGAGGGCGGTTTGAACACTGAAGCTTTCTTT	CASSQDHEGGLNTEAFF
many	-	TRBV19	TRBJ1-5	TGTGCCAGTAGGATCCTAGGGGGTAGCAATCAGCCCCAGCATTTT	CASRILGGSNQPQHF
few	TRBD2	TRBV7-9	TRBJ2-7	TGTGCCAGCACCAAAAACCACGCGGGGGCCTACGAGCAGTACTTC	CASTKNHAGAYEQYF
many	-	TRBV4-1	TRBJ2-7	TGCGCCAGCAGCCAAGATCAACAGTACTCCTACGAGCAGTACTTC	CASSQDQQYSYEQYF
many	TRBD1	TRBV12-3/TRBV12-4	TRBJ1-1	TGTGCCAGCAGTACAGGGGGGACCACTGAAGCTTTCTTT	CASSTGGTTEAFF
-	-	TRBV6-1	TRBJ1-1	TGTGCCAGCAGGTCAGAAGTGAACACTGAAGCTTTCTTT	CASRSEVNTEAFF
-	-	TRBV27	TRBJ1-1	TGTGCCAGCAGTTTGTCAGGGAATGTGAACACTGAAGCTTTCTTT	CASSLSGNVNTEAFF
many	TRBD1	TRBV20-1	TRBJ1-1	TGCAGTGCTGGACAGGGGGGAACTGAAGCTTTCTTT	CSAGQGGTEAFF
few	TRBD1	TRBV20-1	TRBJ1-5	TGCAGTGCTATAGCTGGGAGACAGGGGGTTGGTAGCAATCAGCCCCAGCATTTT	CSAIAGRQGVGSNQPQHF
many	-	TRBV7-9	TRBJ2-7	TGTGCCAGCAGCTTAAGTCAGGAGACCTACGAGCAGTACTTC	CASSLSQETYEQYF
-	-	TRBV7-2	TRBJ2-7	TGTGCCAGCAGCTTAGTCGGGACCGAGCAGTACTTC	CASSLVGTEQYF
-	-	TRBV5-1	TRBJ2-5	TGCGCCAGCAGCCCCGCGGCCGAGGGGGGGCAAGAGACCCAGTACTTC	CASSPAAEGGQETQYF
many	TRBD1	TRBV5-1	TRBJ2-7	TGCGCCAGCAGCCTAAACGGACAGGGTTTGGACGAGCAGTACTTC	CASSLNGQGLDEQYF
-	-	TRBV28	TRBJ1-1	TGTGCCAGCAGTACCTACTCCCGTTTCCAGCTGAACACTGAAGCTTTCTTT	CASSTYSRFQLNTEAFF
-	-	TRBV20-1	TRBJ2-2	TGCAGTGCTAGAGATCGACGGTTGGCCACCGGGGAGCTGTTTTTT	CSARDRRLATGELFF
-	-	TRBV15	TRBJ1-3	TGTGCCACCAGCAGAGATGATTGGACAGCAGGAAACACCATATATTTT	CATSRDDWTAGNTIYF
many	TRBD2	TRBV14	TRBJ2-5	TGTGCCAGCAGCCAAGGCCTAGCGGGGGCAGAGACCCAGTACTTC	CASSQGLAGAETQYF
-	TRBD1	TRBV5-6	TRBJ1-5	TGTGCCAGCAGCGCCTACCGGGACAGTCGATGGGCCCAGCATTTT	CASSAYRDSRWAQHF
many	-	TRBV19	TRBJ1-2	TGTGCCAGTAGTATAGTCGGTCGGAACTATGGCTACACCTTC	CASSIVGRNYGYTF
many	TRBD1	TRBV30	TRBJ1-5	TGTGCCTGGAGTGTAGGGGACAGCGGTCAGCCCCAGCATTTT	CAWSVGDSGQPQHF
many	TRBD1	TRBV6-1	TRBJ1-2	TGTGCCAGCAGTGAACAGGGGGTAGTTGGCTACACCTTC	CASSEQGVVGYTF
-	TRBD2	TRBV6-2/TRBV6-3	TRBJ2-5	TGTGCCAGCAGCCCCCGGGTAGCGGGAGCAGAGACCCAGTACTTC	CASSPRVAGAETQYF
many	-	TRBV7-8	TRBJ1-2	TGTGCCAGCAGCTTAGGGGGATCCCATGGCTACACCTTC	CASSLGGSHGYTF
many	TRBD1	TRBV6-2/TRBV6-3	TRBJ1-5	TGTGCCAGCAGTTACTTACCGGGGACAGGGTTCAATCAGCCCCAGCATTTT	CASSYLPGTGFNQPQHF
-	-	TRBV6-5	TRBJ1-5	TGTGCCAGCAGTCCCCCGAGTGGCCAGCCCCAGCATTTT	CASSPPSGQPQHF
few	-	TRBV18	TRBJ1-1	TGTGCCAGCTCACCACCAAGGGGAACGGACACTGAAGCTTTCTTT	CASSPPRGTDTEAFF
many	-	TRBV11-2	TRBJ2-5	TGTGCCAGCAGCTTAGATGGGTCTGGGGCGACCCAGTACTTC	CASSLDGSGATQYF
-	-	TRBV7-3	TRBJ1-1	TGTGCCAGCAGCACGGACGGGACTGAAGCTTTCTTT	CASSTDGTEAFF
many	-	TRBV14	TRBJ1-5	TGTGCCAGCAGCCCTCTCACGGGAGGGCCCCAGCATTTT	CASSPLTGGPQHF